This T cell receptor beta chain stems from a study of cytomegalovirus exposure and HLA in healthy donors. Study-level results: Some V segments, including TRBV6-2 and TRBV6-3, were excluded as indistinguishable. Later analysis reportedly placed an Asian-associated ancestry cluster below the roughly 680-donor mean in N-insertions. It was confirmed in vitro that a few of the CMV-associated chains were specific for CMV antigens.

Both 60 Vbeta primers and 13 Jbeta primers went into the PCR. Using immunoSEQ multiplex PCR, the repertoire was profiled, and TCRdb retains in-frame clones only, with some absent. In the table there are around 96,000 clones, around 84% of which are singletons. About this clone itself: What it recognizes is unknown.

This CDR3 has 17 amino acids. The germline V gene encodes CDR1 MNHNS and CDR2 SASEGT. V was pared by 5 bases and J by 0 bases, with 9 bases of the junction left unmatched. Healthy bone marrow donors made up the donors. This chain connects TRBV6-1 to TRBJ1-1; 10 nucleotides line up with TRBD1. Material for sequencing was PBMCs. The receptor comes from a man in his late teens or twenties in good health and CMV-seronegative. CDR3 nucleotide sequence: TGTGCCAGCAGTCAAGGGACAGGGGAAATCATGAACACTGAAGCTTTCTTT. It codes for CASSQGTGEIMNTEAFF.